The next 22 T cell receptor beta chains were all read from a single sample in a study of blood T cell repertoires in COVID-19. Sequencing used immunoSEQ multiplex PCR; TCRdb keeps in-frame clones, though not all of them. The sample gives a few hundred thousand clones, 84% of which show up once; 1.5% is in the top ten. The specimen sequenced was peripheral blood. The receptors were gathered from a woman between 35 and 50 years old who had recovered from COVID-19.

This clone was seen a few times. The rearrangement links TRBV4-2 to TRBJ2-6; the match to TRBD2 covers 7 bases. The CDR3 is 18 residues long. The germline gives CDR1 LGHNA, CDR2 YNFKEQ. V dropped 4 bases and J dropped 1; count of bases not matched to a gene: 10. The CDR3 bases are TGTGCCAGCAGCCCGAGAGGGGACGGGGGGTCTGGGGCCAACGTCCTGACTTTC. Residues: CASSPRGDGGSGANVLTF.

The rearrangement joins TRBV3-1 (or the pseudogene TRBV3-2) to TRBJ1-2; D is perhaps TRBD1 (5 bases). With 4 bases removed from V and 4 bases from J, the gap between germline ends came to 7 bases. CDR3 size: 12 residues. The germline CDR1 and CDR2 sequences are LGHDT and YNNKEL (reference sequence). CDR3 coding DNA: TGTGCCAGCAGCCCCGGGGGCTATGGCTACACCTTC. Translating it yields CASSPGGYGYTF.

The table lists this clone with a count of one. This chain links TRBV5-1 with TRBJ2-3, with D maybe TRBD2 (6 bases). This CDR3 comprises 14 residues. CDR1 SGHRS and CDR2 YFSETQ come from the germline V gene. Trimming shortened V by 2 bases and J by 0 bases, and 7 bases separated the two germline ends. The CDR3 here is CASSFSGSTDTQYF. CDR3 nucleotide sequence: TGCGCCAGCAGCTTTAGCGGAAGCACAGATACGCAGTATTTT.

This CDR3 is CASSSMGAGETETQYF. CDR3 DNA sequence: TGTGCCAGCAGCTCTATGGGAGCGGGGGAAACCGAGACCCAGTACTTC. This rearrangement joins TRBV7-9 to TRBJ2-5, with 8 bases that match TRBD2. Germline values: CDR1 SEHNR, CDR2 FQNEAQ (reference sequence). J lost 5 bases, V lost 4 bases, and 12 bases had no gene match. This CDR3 is 16 amino acids long.

The chain has TRBV11-3 and TRBJ1-1; 10 bases are a match to TRBD1. The CDR3 consists of 16 residues. Trimming at V came to 5 bases and at J to 0 bases, leaving 6 bases not matched to a gene. Germline-derived CDR1 and CDR2 are SGHNT and YENEEA. CDR3 DNA: TGTGCCAGCAGCGGGGGACAGGGGTACGTGAACACTGAAGCTTTCTTT. This translates into CASSGGQGYVNTEAFF. The full variable domain, its missing parts supplied by reference TRBV11-3 and TRBJ1-1, is EAGVVQSPRYKIIEKKQPVAFWCNPISGHNTLYWYLQNLGQGPELLIRYENEEAVDDSQLPKDRFSAERLKGVDSTLKIQPAELGDSAVYLCASSGGQGYVNTEAFFGQGTRLTVV.

This chain uses TRBV28 with TRBJ1-2; a possible D gene is TRBD1 (6 bases). CDR3 length: 18 amino acids. Trimming took off 4 bases at V and 4 bases at J, with 25 bases between the two ends. Per the germline V gene, CDR1 is MDHEN and CDR2 is SYDVKM. CDR3 protein: CASSSPPGGRDTLYGYTF. The CDR3 nucleotides read TGTGCCAGCAGTTCACCCCCTGGGGGCCGCGATACACTCTATGGCTACACCTTC.

This chain links TRBV15 with TRBJ1-1; the D is unclear. CDR3 length: 14 residues. CDR1 and CDR2 from the germline V gene are LNHNV and YYDKDF (reference sequence). The V and J ends lost 1 base and 7 bases respectively, with 13 bases between them. CDR3 residues: CATSRGGGGREAFF. The DNA for the CDR3 is TGTGCCACCAGCAGAGGGGGAGGAGGACGTGAAGCTTTCTTT.

The V call is TRBV7-9, the J call TRBJ1-1; D remains unclear. Germline V gives CDR1 SEHNR, CDR2 FQNEAQ (reference sequence). CDR3 size: 13 residues. Trimming removed 2 bases from V and 7 bases from J, with 11 bases in between. CDR3 DNA: TGTGCCAGCAGCTTATCCGGACGGGGTGAAGCTTTCTTT. Encoded protein: CASSLSGRGEAFF.

The chain is built from TRBV7-2 and TRBJ1-3, with D perhaps matching TRBD1 (6 bases). This CDR3 is 16 amino acids long. The V end was cut by 5 bases, the J end by 2 bases, with 16 bases between. The germline gives CDR1 SGHTA, CDR2 FQGNSA. CDR3 nucleotide sequence: TGTGCCAGCAGCCGCTCCCGGGGGGGCACTGGAAACACCATATATTTT. Encoded protein: CASSRSRGGTGNTIYF.

The count of this clone is one. The chain joins TRBV7-2 to TRBJ2-7; 7 positions agree with TRBD1. The germline V gene has CDR1 SGHTA and CDR2 FQGNSA. CDR3 length equals 14 residues. Losses at the gene ends were 5 bases for V and 3 bases for J; bases not matched to a gene: 7. The CDR3 bases are TGTGCCAGCAGCCTAGGGGGCGGCCTCTACGAGCAGTACTTC. Encoded protein: CASSLGGGLYEQYF.

J is TRBJ1-5 and V is TRBV19; 8 bases map to TRBD1. CDR1 LNHDA and CDR2 SQIVND come from the germline V gene (reference sequence). Germline trimming cut 7 bases from V and 2 bases from J; bases unmatched to any gene: 4. There are 14 residues in the CDR3. This CDR3 reads CASMGTGRNQPQHF. CDR3 DNA sequence: TGTGCCAGTATGGGGACAGGACGCAATCAGCCCCAGCATTTT.

The rearrangement joins TRBV7-9 to TRBJ2-7; 7 bases are a match to TRBD1. Looked up from germline, CDR1 is SEHNR and CDR2 is FQNEAQ (reference sequence). The length of the CDR3 is 14 residues. Trimming cost V 2 bases and J 6 bases; bases outside gene matches: 7. Here the CDR3 DNA reads TGTGCCAGCAGCTTACGGCAGGGGGAGAGCGAGCAGTACTTC. This translates into CASSLRQGESEQYF.

This sequence joins TRBV5-5 and TRBJ1-4, with D hard to call. From germline, CDR1 is SGHKS and CDR2 YYEKEE (reference sequence). V lost 4 bases to trimming and J lost 0 bases, with 10 bases between them. CDR3 length equals 15 residues. The CDR3 DNA sequence: TGTGCCAGCAGCCGACCGGGTGCAACTAATGAAAAACTGTTTTTT. It yields the protein CASSRPGATNEKLFF.

The gene calls are TRBV7-9 and TRBJ2-1; D perhaps matches TRBD2 (6 bases). The germline CDR1 and CDR2 sequences are SEHNR and FQNEAQ (reference sequence). CDR3 length: 12 residues. With 5 bases removed from V and 11 bases from J, the gap between germline ends came to 13 bases. The CDR3 nucleotides are TGTGCCAGCAGCCAGCCGGGACTCCAGCAGTTCTTC. It specifies CASSQPGLQQFF.

This sequence joins TRBV6-2 or TRBV6-3 and TRBJ2-3, with 9 bases aligning to TRBD2. CDR1 MNHEY and CDR2 SVGEGT come from the germline V gene. J lost 1 base, V lost 6 bases, and 20 bases had no gene match. This CDR3 has 20 amino acids. The CDR3 reads CASSHLSSGAGGLGTDTQYF. In DNA, the CDR3 is TGTGCCAGCAGCCACCTCAGCAGCGGTGCGGGGGGGCTTGGCACAGATACGCAGTATTTT.

J is TRBJ1-5 and V is TRBV5-1, with D possibly matching TRBD1 (5 bases). The CDR3 is 15 amino acids. Germline CDR1 SGHRS, CDR2 YFSETQ. V dropped 1 base and J dropped 4 bases, with 12 bases sitting between them. CDR3 sequence reads: CASSLTGMGNQPQHF. DNA of the CDR3: TGCGCCAGCAGCTTGACAGGTATGGGAAATCAGCCCCAGCATTTT. The variable domain in full, completed from reference TRBV5-1 and TRBJ1-5, reads KAGVTQTPRYLIKTRGQQVTLSCSPISGHRSVSWYQQTPGQGLQFLFEYFSETQRNKGNFPGRFSGRQFSNSRSEMNVSTLELGDSALYLCASSLTGMGNQPQHFGDGTRLSIL.

The gene calls are TRBV18 and TRBJ2-2; TRBD2 agrees at 7 bases. Germline lookup yields CDR1 KGHSH and CDR2 LQKENI. This CDR3 region has 16 residues. The junction had 9 bases not matched to a gene; V was cut back by 3 bases and J by 5 bases. CDR3 sequence: CASSPLEDSGTGELFF. Here the CDR3 DNA reads TGTGCCAGCTCACCTCTTGAGGATAGCGGGACCGGGGAGCTGTTTTTT.

This sequence joins TRBV11-2 and TRBJ2-5; 8 bases line up with TRBD2. The CDR3 is 16 amino acids. J was trimmed by 4 bases and V by 1 base; bases with no gene match: 8. From germline, CDR1 is SGHAT and CDR2 FQNNGV. CDR3 in amino acids: CASSLVGGGIRETQYF. DNA for the CDR3: TGTGCCAGCAGCTTAGTTGGCGGGGGGATCCGAGAGACCCAGTACTTC.

The rearrangement links TRBV5-1 to TRBJ2-1, with 7 bases identical to TRBD2. After removal of 3 bases from V and 0 bases from J, the junction contained 6 bases not matched to a gene. Germline-derived CDR1 and CDR2 are SGHRS and YFSETQ. This CDR3 comprises 16 residues. CDR3 DNA: TGCGCCAGCAGCTATCTAGCGGTAAGCTCCTACAATGAGCAGTTCTTC. It encodes CASSYLAVSSYNEQFF.

V and J are TRBV11-1 and TRBJ2-6; 7 bases align to TRBD1. Germline V gives CDR1 SGHAT, CDR2 FQDESV (reference sequence). Losses at the gene ends were 7 bases for V and 2 bases for J; bases not matched to a gene: 5. CDR3 length: 15 amino acids. Here the CDR3 reads CASTTTGAGANVLTF. The DNA for the CDR3 is TGTGCCAGCACTACCACAGGGGCTGGGGCCAACGTCCTGACTTTC.

A single count supports this clone. This chain joins TRBV4-1 and TRBJ1-1, with D tentatively TRBD1 (5 bases). CDR1 is MGHRA, CDR2 YSYEKL, per germline. This CDR3 contains 14 residues. V shed 5 bases and J shed 2 bases, with 12 bases lying between them. CDR3: CASSDTGLNTEAFF. The CDR3 nucleotides are TGCGCCAGCAGCGATACGGGACTAAACACTGAAGCTTTCTTT.

The chain combines TRBV4-2 with TRBJ2-5; no reliable D call. The CDR3 contains 14 residues. V lost 0 bases, J lost 8 bases, and 13 bases lay in between. Germline CDR1 reads LGHNA; CDR2 reads YNFKEQ. This CDR3 is CASSQDGTTNTQYF. For the CDR3, the DNA is TGTGCCAGCAGCCAAGATGGTACAACTAACACCCAGTACTTC.